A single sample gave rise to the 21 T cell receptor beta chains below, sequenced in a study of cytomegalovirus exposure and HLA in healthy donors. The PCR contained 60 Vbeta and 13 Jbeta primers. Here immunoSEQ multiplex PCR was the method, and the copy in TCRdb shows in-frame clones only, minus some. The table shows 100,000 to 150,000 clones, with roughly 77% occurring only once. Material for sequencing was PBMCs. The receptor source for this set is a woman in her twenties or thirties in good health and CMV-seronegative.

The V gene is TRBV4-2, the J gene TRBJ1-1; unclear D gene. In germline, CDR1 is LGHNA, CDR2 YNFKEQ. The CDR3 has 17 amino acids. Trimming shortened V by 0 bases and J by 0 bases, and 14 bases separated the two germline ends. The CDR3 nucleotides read TGTGCCAGCAGCCAAGAAATGGGAGGGCTTATGAACACTGAAGCTTTCTTT. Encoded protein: CASSQEMGGLMNTEAFF.

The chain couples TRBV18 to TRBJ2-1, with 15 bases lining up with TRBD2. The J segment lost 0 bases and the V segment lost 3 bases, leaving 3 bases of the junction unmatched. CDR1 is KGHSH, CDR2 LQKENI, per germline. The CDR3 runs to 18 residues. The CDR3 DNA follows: TGTGCCAGCTCACCGGGACTAGCGGGAGGATCCTCCTACAATGAGCAGTTCTTC. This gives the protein CASSPGLAGGSSYNEQFF.

This chain's CDR3 is CASSFVFRDGRETQYF. The CDR3 coding sequence is TGTGCCAGCAGCTTCGTGTTTCGGGACGGGAGAGAGACCCAGTACTTC. The chain is built from TRBV7-2 and TRBJ2-5; D possibly corresponds to TRBD2 (6 bases). The CDR3 loop spans 16 amino acids. Germline assignment: CDR1 SGHTA and CDR2 FQGNSA. The V end was cut by 3 bases, the J end by 4 bases, with 18 bases between.

CDR3 sequence reads: CASRRDPTSGGAYNEQFF. The CDR3 DNA reads TGCGCCTCAAGGAGGGACCCGACTAGCGGGGGGGCCTACAATGAGCAGTTCTTC. The V and J genes are TRBV5-1 and TRBJ2-1; 14 bases align to TRBD2. This CDR3 has 18 residues. Unmatched junction bases numbered 14, after V lost 10 bases and J lost 2 bases. Germline assignment: CDR1 SGHRS and CDR2 YFSETQ. Variable domain in full (rest from reference TRBV5-1 and TRBJ2-1): KAGVTQTPRYLIKTRGQQVTLSCSPISGHRSVSWYQQTPGQGLQFLFEYFSETQRNKGNFPGRFSGRQFSNSRSEMNVSTLELGDSALYLCASRRDPTSGGAYNEQFFGPGTRLTVL.

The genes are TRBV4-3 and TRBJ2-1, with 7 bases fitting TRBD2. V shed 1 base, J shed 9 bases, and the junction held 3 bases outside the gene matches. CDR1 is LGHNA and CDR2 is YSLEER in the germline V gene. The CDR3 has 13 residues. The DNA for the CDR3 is TGCGCCAGCAGCCAAGGGGGGGGGAGTGAGCAGTTCTTC. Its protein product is CASSQGGGSEQFF.

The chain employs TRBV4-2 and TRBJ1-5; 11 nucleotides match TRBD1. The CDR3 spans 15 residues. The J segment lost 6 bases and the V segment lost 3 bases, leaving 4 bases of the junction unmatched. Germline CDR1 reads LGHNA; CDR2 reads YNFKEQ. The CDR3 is CASSQGQGGVQPQHF. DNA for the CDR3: TGTGCCAGCAGCCAGGGACAGGGGGGAGTTCAGCCCCAGCATTTT.

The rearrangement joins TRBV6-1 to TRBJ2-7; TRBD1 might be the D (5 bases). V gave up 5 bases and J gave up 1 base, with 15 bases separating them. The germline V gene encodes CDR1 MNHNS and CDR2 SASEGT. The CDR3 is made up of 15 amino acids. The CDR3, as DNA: TGTGCCAGCAGTCCCGGACACCCGTTTTCCTACGAGCAGTACTTC. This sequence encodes CASSPGHPFSYEQYF.

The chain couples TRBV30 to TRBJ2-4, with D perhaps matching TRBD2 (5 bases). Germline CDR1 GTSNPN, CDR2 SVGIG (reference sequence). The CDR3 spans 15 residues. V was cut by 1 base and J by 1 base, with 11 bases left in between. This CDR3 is CAWSADRGAKNIQYF. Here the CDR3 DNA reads TGTGCCTGGAGTGCCGACCGCGGGGCCAAAAACATTCAGTACTTC.

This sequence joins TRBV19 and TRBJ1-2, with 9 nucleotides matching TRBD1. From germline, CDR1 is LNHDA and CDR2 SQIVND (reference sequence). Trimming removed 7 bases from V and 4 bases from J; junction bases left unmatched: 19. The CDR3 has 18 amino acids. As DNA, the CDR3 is TGTGCCAGTACCCCCACCGGGACAGGGCTCCTAAGGGGCTATGGCTACACCTTC. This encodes CASTPTGTGLLRGYGYTF.

CDR3 in DNA: TGTGCCAGCAGTGCAGGACAGGGATCCGAGCAGTACTTC. This codes for CASSAGQGSEQYF. The chain combines TRBV2 with TRBJ2-7; 8 nucleotides agree with TRBD1. The CDR3 has 13 amino acids. Germline V lookup: CDR1 SNHLY, CDR2 FYNNEI. Trimming removed 4 bases from V and 6 bases from J; junction bases left unmatched: 5.

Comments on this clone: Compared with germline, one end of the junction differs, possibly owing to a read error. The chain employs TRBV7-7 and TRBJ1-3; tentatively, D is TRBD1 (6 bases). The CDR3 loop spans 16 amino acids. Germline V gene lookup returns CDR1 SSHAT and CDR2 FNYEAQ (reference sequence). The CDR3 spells CASSLLDRNSGNTIYF. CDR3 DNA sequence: TGTGCTAGCAGCTTACTCGACAGGAACTCTGGAAACACCATATATTTT.

In DNA form, the CDR3 reads TGTGCCTGGAGTGAGACTAGGCCCCCCTACGAGCAGTACTTC. Protein: CAWSETRPPYEQYF. The rearrangement links TRBV30 to TRBJ2-7; D might be TRBD2 (6 bases). Germline V gene lookup returns CDR1 GTSNPN and CDR2 SVGIG (reference sequence). V lost 1 base to trimming and J lost 2 bases, with 12 bases between them. The CDR3 extends over 14 amino acids. The full variable domain, with the rest looked up from reference TRBV30 and TRBJ2-7, is SQTIHQWPATLVQPVGSPLSLECTVEGTSNPNLYWYRQAAGRGLQLLFYSVGIGQISSEVPQNLSASRPQDRQFILSSKKLLLSDSGFYLCAWSETRPPYEQYFGPGTRLTVT.

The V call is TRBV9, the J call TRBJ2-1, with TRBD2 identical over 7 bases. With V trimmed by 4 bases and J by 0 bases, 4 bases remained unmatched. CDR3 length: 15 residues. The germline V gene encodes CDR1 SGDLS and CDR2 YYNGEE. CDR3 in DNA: TGTGCCAGCAGCATAGCGGGTGGCTCCTACAATGAGCAGTTCTTC. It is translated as CASSIAGGSYNEQFF.

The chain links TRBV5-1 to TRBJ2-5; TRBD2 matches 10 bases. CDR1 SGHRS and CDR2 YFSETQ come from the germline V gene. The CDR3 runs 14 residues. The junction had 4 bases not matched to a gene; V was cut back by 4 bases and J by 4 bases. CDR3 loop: CASSAGLAVETQYF. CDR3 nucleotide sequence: TGCGCCAGCAGCGCAGGACTAGCGGTAGAGACCCAGTACTTC.

The CDR3 reads CASSQRDTPNTGELFF. CDR3 coding DNA: TGCGCCAGCAGCCAGAGGGACACCCCGAACACCGGGGAGCTGTTTTTT. The rearrangement links TRBV4-1 to TRBJ2-2; weak D call: TRBD1 (6 bases). Germline V gives CDR1 MGHRA, CDR2 YSYEKL. The CDR3 covers 16 residues. V was cut by 3 bases and J by 0 bases, with 11 bases left in between.

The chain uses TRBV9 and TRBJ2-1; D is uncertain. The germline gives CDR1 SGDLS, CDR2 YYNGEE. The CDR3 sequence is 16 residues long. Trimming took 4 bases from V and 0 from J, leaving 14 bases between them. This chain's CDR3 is CASSLHSRGSYNEQFF. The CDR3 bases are TGTGCCAGCAGCCTCCACTCCAGAGGCTCCTACAATGAGCAGTTCTTC. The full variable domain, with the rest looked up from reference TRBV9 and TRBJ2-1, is DSGVTQTPKHLITATGQRVTLRCSPRSGDLSVYWYQQSLDQGLQFLIQYYNGEERAKGNILERFSAQQFPDLHSELNLSSLELGDSALYFCASSLHSRGSYNEQFFGPGTRLTVL.

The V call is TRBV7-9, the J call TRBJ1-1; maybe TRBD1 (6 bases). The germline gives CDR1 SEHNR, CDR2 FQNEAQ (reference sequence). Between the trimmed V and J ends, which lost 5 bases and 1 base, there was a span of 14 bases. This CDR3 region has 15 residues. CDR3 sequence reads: CASSPSRGSNTEAFF. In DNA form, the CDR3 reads TGTGCCAGCAGCCCCAGCAGGGGCTCGAACACTGAAGCTTTCTTT.

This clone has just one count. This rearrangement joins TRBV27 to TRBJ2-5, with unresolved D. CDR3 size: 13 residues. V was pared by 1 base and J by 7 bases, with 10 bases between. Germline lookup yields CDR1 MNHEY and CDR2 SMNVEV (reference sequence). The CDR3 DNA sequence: TGTGCCAGCAGTTTATTCAGTTATGGGACCCAGTACTTC. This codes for CASSLFSYGTQYF.

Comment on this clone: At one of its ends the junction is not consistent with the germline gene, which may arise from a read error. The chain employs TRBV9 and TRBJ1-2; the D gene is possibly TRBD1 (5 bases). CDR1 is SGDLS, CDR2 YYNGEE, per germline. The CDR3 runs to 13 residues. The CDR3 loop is CASSRGGVDGHTF. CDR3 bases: TGTGCCAGCAGCCGGGGAGGGGTTGATGGCCACACCTTC.

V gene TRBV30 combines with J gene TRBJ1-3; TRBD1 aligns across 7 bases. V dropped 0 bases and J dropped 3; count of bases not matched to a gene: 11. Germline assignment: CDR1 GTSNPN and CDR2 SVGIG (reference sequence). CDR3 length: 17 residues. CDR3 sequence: CAWSVHVGTASGNTIYF. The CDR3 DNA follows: TGTGCCTGGAGTGTACACGTCGGGACAGCGAGTGGAAACACCATATATTTT.

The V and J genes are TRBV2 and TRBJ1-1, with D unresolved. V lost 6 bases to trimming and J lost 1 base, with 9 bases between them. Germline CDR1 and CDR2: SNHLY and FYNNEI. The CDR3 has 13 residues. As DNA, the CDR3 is TGTGCCAGCAGGGGCCCTTCGAACACTGAAGCTTTCTTT. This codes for CASRGPSNTEAFF. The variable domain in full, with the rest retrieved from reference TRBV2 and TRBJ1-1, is EPEVTQTPSHQVTQMGQEVILRCVPISNHLYFYWYRQILGQKVEFLVSFYNNEISEKSEIFDDQFSVERPDGSNFTLKIRSTKLEDSAMYFCASRGPSNTEAFFGQGTRLTVV.